The clone carrying this T cell receptor beta chain was observed once. The antigen remains unidentified. Germline CDR1 is MNHEY and CDR2 is SVGAGI. This CDR3 is built from 14 residues. V lost 8 bases and J 1 base, leaving 15 bases between the germline ends. This specimen comes from a study of tumor-infiltrating lymphocytes in primary liver carcinoma. Whole-study context: Sample yields, roughly 3.5 to 7.13 million productive TCRbeta reads, were similar across the tissue types.

Researchers generated TCR beta cDNA from roughly 500 ng of total RNA, relying on a constant-region primer. Researchers made the TCR beta libraries by running three nested multiplex PCR rounds with slightly modified ARM-PCR. PCR rounds one and two used TRBV1-TRBV30 forward primers with a C-beta reverse primer for 10 cycles each. TCRdb processed the multiplex PCR reads anew with MiXCR; each CDR3 protein has one entry. Here the sample spans around 80,000 distinct CDR3 sequences, 60% to 75% being singletons. Study observations and caveats: Tumors reached a significantly greater top-250-clone fraction than blood did (p = 0.039). For tumor-adjacent and tumor-blood pairs, overlap was less than that seen for tumor region pairs.

Extraction of RNA together with DNA used about 20-34 mg of unsorted bulk tissue. The clonotype was recovered from a man in his forties with primary liver carcinoma and hepatitis B virus infection. Source material: liver tumor tissue from sampling region 1. Subset defined: tumor region T1, superior pole. The chain is built from TRBV6-5 and TRBJ2-7; a possible D gene is TRBD1 (5 bases). CDR3 residues: CASRSSQVSYEQYF. In DNA form, the CDR3 reads TGTGCCAGCCGTTCTTCACAGGTTTCCTACGAGCAGTACTTC.